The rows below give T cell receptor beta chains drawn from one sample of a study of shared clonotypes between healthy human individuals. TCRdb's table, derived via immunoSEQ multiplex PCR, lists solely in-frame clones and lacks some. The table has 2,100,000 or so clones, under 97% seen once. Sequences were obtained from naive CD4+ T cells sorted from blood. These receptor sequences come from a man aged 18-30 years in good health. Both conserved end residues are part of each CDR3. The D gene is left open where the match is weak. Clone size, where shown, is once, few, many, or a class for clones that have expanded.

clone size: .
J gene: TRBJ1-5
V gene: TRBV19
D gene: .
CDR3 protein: CASTPPDVDQPQHF
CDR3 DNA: TGTGCCAGTACTCCCCCGGACGTGGATCAGCCCCAGCATTTT

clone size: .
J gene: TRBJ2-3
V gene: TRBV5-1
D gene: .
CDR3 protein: CASSLFYGSPSTDTQYF
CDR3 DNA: TGCGCCAGCAGCTTGTTCTACGGGAGCCCTAGCACAGATACGCAGTATTTT

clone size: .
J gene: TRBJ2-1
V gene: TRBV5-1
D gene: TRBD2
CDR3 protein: CASSQKLAGDPYNEQFF
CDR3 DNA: TGCGCCAGCAGCCAAAAACTAGCGGGGGACCCATACAATGAGCAGTTCTTC

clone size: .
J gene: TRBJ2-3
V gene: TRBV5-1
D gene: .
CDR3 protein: CASSGTPLVTDTQYF
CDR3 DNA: TGCGCCAGCAGCGGGACCCCCCTAGTGACAGATACGCAGTATTTT

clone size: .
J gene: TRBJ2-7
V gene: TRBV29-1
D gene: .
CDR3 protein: CSVEGGPLEQYF
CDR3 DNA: TGCAGCGTCGAGGGTGGACCGTTGGAGCAGTACTTC

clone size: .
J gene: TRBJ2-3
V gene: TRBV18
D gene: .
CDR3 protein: CASSQYGYTDTQYF
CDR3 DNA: TGTGCCAGCTCACAATACGGTTACACAGATACGCAGTATTTT

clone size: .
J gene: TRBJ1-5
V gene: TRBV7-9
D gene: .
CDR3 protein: CASSFDGGNQPQHF
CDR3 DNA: TGTGCCAGCAGCTTTGACGGGGGCAATCAGCCCCAGCATTTT

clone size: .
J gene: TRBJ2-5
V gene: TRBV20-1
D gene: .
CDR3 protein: CAPASQETQYF
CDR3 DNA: TGCGCCCCGGCCTCACAAGAGACCCAGTACTTC

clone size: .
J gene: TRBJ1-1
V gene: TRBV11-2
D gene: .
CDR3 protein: CASSLGGNTEAFF
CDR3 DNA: TGTGCCAGCAGCTTGGGGGGGAACACTGAAGCTTTCTTT

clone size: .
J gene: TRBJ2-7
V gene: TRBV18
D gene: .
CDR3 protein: CASSHREEQYF
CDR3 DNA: TGTGCCAGCTCACATAGGGAGGAGCAGTACTTC

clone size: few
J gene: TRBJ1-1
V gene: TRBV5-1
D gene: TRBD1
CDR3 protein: CASSPQGGNTEAFF
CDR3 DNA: TGCGCCAGCAGCCCTCAGGGGGGAAACACTGAAGCTTTCTTT

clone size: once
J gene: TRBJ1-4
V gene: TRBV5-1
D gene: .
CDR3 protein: CASSLGPNEKLFF
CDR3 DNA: TGCGCCAGCAGCTTGGGGCCGAATGAAAAACTGTTTTTT

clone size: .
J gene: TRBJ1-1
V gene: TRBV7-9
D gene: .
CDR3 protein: CAADLRDRNTEAFF
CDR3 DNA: TGTGCCGCCGACCTTAGAGACAGGAACACTGAAGCTTTCTTT

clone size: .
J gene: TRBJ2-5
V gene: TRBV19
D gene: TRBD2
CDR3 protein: CASSMGLAQETQYF
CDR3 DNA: TGTGCCAGTAGTATGGGACTAGCACAAGAGACCCAGTACTTC

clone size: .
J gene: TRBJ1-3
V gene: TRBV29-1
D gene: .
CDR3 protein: CSVRSSGNTIYF
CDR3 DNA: TGCAGCGTTCGGAGTTCCGGAAACACCATATATTTT

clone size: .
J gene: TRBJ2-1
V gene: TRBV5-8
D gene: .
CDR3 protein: CASSRGAIQNEQFF
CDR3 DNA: TGTGCCAGCAGCCGCGGGGCCATCCAAAATGAGCAGTTCTTC

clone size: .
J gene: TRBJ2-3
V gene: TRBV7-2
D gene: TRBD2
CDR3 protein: CASSNRDYTDTQYF
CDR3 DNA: TGTGCCAGCAGCAATCGGGACTACACAGATACGCAGTATTTT

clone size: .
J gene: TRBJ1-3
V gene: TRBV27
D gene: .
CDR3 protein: CASSLEARGNTIYF
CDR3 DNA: TGTGCCAGCAGTTTAGAGGCGCGCGGAAACACCATATATTTT